What follows are 16 T cell receptor beta chains derived from one specimen sequenced in a study of OX40 agonist ivuxolimab in advanced cancers. TCRdb's copy holds only in-frame clones and misses some; the assay was immunoSEQ multiplex PCR. The profile shows some 60,000 clones, 87% of them singletons. Source: CD4+ or CD8+ T cells sorted from blood, taken in a trial of the OX40 agonist ivuxolimab. All receptors come from an adult with an advanced solid tumor such as melanoma, head and neck, liver or kidney cancer.

This CDR3 reads CASRRGGSNEQYF. CDR3 nucleotides: TGTGCCAGCAGAAGGGGCGGGAGTAACGAGCAGTACTTC. The rearrangement joins TRBV7-9 to TRBJ2-7; 7 bases line up with TRBD2. The CDR3 is 13 amino acids. V trimming: 6 bases; J trimming: 5 bases; junction bases outside the gene matches: 7. Germline V gives CDR1 SEHNR, CDR2 FQNEAQ (reference sequence).

The chain links TRBV6-6 to TRBJ1-2; 9 nucleotides match TRBD1. CDR1 and CDR2 (germline): MNHNY, SVGAGI (reference sequence). V lost 6 bases to trimming and J lost 1 base; unmatched junction nucleotides: 6. The CDR3 sequence is 15 residues long. Here the CDR3 reads CASSYTGGVNYGYTF. For the CDR3, the DNA is TGTGCCAGCAGCTATACAGGGGGCGTTAACTATGGCTACACCTTC.

The V call is TRBV5-4, the J call TRBJ1-2; D gene unclear. CDR3 length equals 13 residues. Germline CDR1 is SGHNT and CDR2 is YYREEE (reference sequence). V lost 1 base to trimming and J lost 4 bases, with 8 bases between them. The CDR3: CASSLRLGYGYTF. The CDR3 nucleotides read TGTGCCAGCAGCTTGCGTCTCGGCTATGGCTACACCTTC.

For this clone: Relative to the germline gene, one junction end is altered; a read error may explain this. The CDR3 is CASSLGSIHYCEQYF. CDR3 in DNA: TGTGCCAGCAGTTTAGGGTCAATTCATTACTGCGAGCAGTACTTC. The rearrangement uses TRBV7-6 and TRBJ2-7, with D uncertain. CDR1 SGHVS and CDR2 FNYEAQ come from the germline V gene. The CDR3 length is 15 residues.

This chain links TRBV7-3 with TRBJ2-7; 14 positions match TRBD2. Germline V gene sequence: CDR1 SGHTA, CDR2 FQGTGA. The CDR3 loop spans 12 amino acids. The CDR3 bases are TGTTTCGGGACTAGCGGGAGCTACGAGCAGTACTTC. Translation: CFGTSGSYEQYF.

The chain joins TRBV25-1 to TRBJ2-3; the match to TRBD2 covers 8 bases. J was trimmed by 4 bases and V by 0 bases; bases with no gene match: 6. CDR1 and CDR2 from the germline V gene are MGHDK and SYGVNS. The CDR3 extends over 16 amino acids. The CDR3 DNA is TGTGCCAGCAGTGAATATCAGCGGGGGATCCCAGATACGCAGTATTTT. Translating gives CASSEYQRGIPDTQYF. Full variable domain (remainder filled in from reference TRBV25-1 and TRBJ2-3): EADIYQTPRYLVIGTGKKITLECSQTMGHDKMYWYQQDPGMELHLIHYSYGVNSTEKGDLSSESTVSRIRTEHFPLTLESARPSHTSQYLCASSEYQRGIPDTQYFGPGTRLTVL.

The table lists this clone with a few counts. The gene calls are TRBV2 and TRBJ2-3, with TRBD2 matching over 7 bases. Losses at the gene ends were 4 bases for V and 3 bases for J; bases not matched to a gene: 4. Looked up from germline, CDR1 is SNHLY and CDR2 is FYNNEI. This CDR3 is 14 amino acids long. This chain's CDR3 is CASSVLAVTDTQYF. For the CDR3, the DNA is TGTGCCAGCAGTGTGCTAGCGGTGACAGATACGCAGTATTTT.

The chain carries TRBV28 and TRBJ2-7; D possibly corresponds to TRBD2 (6 bases). The CDR3 spans 12 residues. Germline values: CDR1 MDHEN, CDR2 SYDVKM. The germline V and J ends were trimmed by 6 bases and 3 bases, with 9 bases remaining between them. The CDR3 region has the DNA TGTGCCAGCAGGGGGGGTCTCTACGAGCAGTACTTC. This encodes CASRGGLYEQYF.

The chain carries TRBV18 and TRBJ2-7, with D hard to call. The germline V gene encodes CDR1 KGHSH and CDR2 LQKENI. The CDR3 is made up of 15 amino acids. V shed 5 bases and J shed 2 bases, with 16 bases lying between them. For the CDR3, the DNA is TGTGCCAGCTCATTCGCTCCGGCCAGTACCTACGAGCAGTACTTC. Amino acid sequence: CASSFAPASTYEQYF.

V gene TRBV30 combines with J gene TRBJ2-2, with D uncertain. The CDR3 length is 12 residues. Germline lookup yields CDR1 GTSNPN and CDR2 SVGIG (reference sequence). Trimming pared 1 base from V and 6 bases from J, leaving 6 bases between. The CDR3, as DNA: TGTGCCTGGAGTGGCCGGGCCGGGGAGCTGTTTTTT. It translates to CAWSGRAGELFF.

V and J are TRBV7-9 and TRBJ2-7, with 13 positions matching TRBD2. The CDR3 runs 16 residues. With V trimmed by 5 bases and J by 5 bases, 9 bases remained unmatched. CDR1 and CDR2 (germline): SEHNR, FQNEAQ (reference sequence). The CDR3 here is CASSPTSGRAAHEQYF. CDR3 DNA sequence: TGTGCCAGCAGCCCAACTAGCGGGAGGGCCGCACACGAGCAGTACTTC.

This rearrangement joins TRBV11-3 to TRBJ2-1, with 16 positions matching TRBD2. The length of the CDR3 is 15 residues. J gave up 8 bases and V 5 bases, and 3 bases lay outside the gene matches. Germline-derived CDR1 and CDR2 are SGHNT and YENEEA. In DNA, the CDR3 is TGTGCCAGCAGCCTGGGGACTAGCGGGAGGGATGAGCAGTTCTTC. Protein product: CASSLGTSGRDEQFF.

By sample fraction, this clone is medium-sized. The V call is TRBV6-5, the J call TRBJ2-7, with D tentatively TRBD1 or TRBD2 (5 bases each). V was pared by 4 bases and J by 3 bases, with 19 bases between. Germline CDR1 is MNHEY and CDR2 is SVGAGI. The CDR3 is 16 residues long. The DNA of the CDR3 is TGTGCCAGCAGTTGGGGGACGGGGAATACCTTCTACGAGCAGTACTTC. Its protein product is CASSWGTGNTFYEQYF.

CDR3 sequence: CASRQQGARSTDTQYF. The CDR3 DNA is TGTGCCAGCAGGCAACAGGGGGCGCGAAGCACAGATACGCAGTATTTT. The chain is built from TRBV2 and TRBJ2-3; 9 nucleotides line up with TRBD1. Germline loops: CDR1 SNHLY, CDR2 FYNNEI. The CDR3 length is 16 residues. V lost 6 bases, J lost 0 bases, and 7 bases stayed unmatched. The full variable domain, rest sourced from reference TRBV2 and TRBJ2-3, is EPEVTQTPSHQVTQMGQEVILRCVPISNHLYFYWYRQILGQKVEFLVSFYNNEISEKSEIFDDQFSVERPDGSNFTLKIRSTKLEDSAMYFCASRQQGARSTDTQYFGPGTRLTVL.

The rearrangement uses TRBV10-2 and TRBJ1-2; D gene ambiguous. The CDR3 totals 12 residues. Germline V lookup: CDR1 WSHSY, CDR2 SAAADI. V was clipped by 4 bases and J by 5 bases, with 8 bases between them. The CDR3 here is CASSGGGYGYTF. CDR3 nucleotides: TGCGCCAGCAGTGGGGGAGGGTATGGCTACACCTTC.

The chain has TRBV15 and TRBJ2-1; 11 bases are shared with TRBD2. CDR1 LNHNV and CDR2 YYDKDF come from the germline V gene (reference sequence). This CDR3 region has 15 residues. V shed 8 bases, J shed 5 bases, and the junction held 8 bases outside the gene matches. This chain's CDR3 is CATARGLAAHNEQFF. CDR3 nucleotide sequence: TGTGCCACCGCGCGGGGACTAGCGGCCCACAATGAGCAGTTCTTC.